A single sample is the source of the 32 T cell receptor beta chains below, sequenced in a study of shared clonotypes between healthy human individuals. Measured with immunoSEQ multiplex PCR; TCRdb has only the in-frame clones, and not every one. The repertoire holds 980,000 or so clones, with approximately 80% as singletons. Material for sequencing was memory CD4+ T cells sorted from blood. Subset given: CD45RA-negative fraction. These receptors all come from a man younger than 30 in good health.

This chain links TRBV20-1 with TRBJ1-2; 8 bases line up with TRBD1. Germline loops: CDR1 DFQATT, CDR2 SNEGSKA (reference sequence). CDR3 length equals 11 residues. Unmatched junction bases numbered 8, after V lost 6 bases and J lost 11 bases. The CDR3 spells CSAAQGAGYTF. The CDR3 DNA reads as TGCAGTGCAGCCCAGGGGGCAGGTTACACCTTC.

The chain carries TRBV30 and TRBJ2-3; tentatively, D is TRBD2 (6 bases). Trimming took off 0 bases at V and 1 base at J, with 11 bases between the two ends. Germline-derived CDR1 and CDR2 are GTSNPN and SVGIG (reference sequence). The CDR3 runs to 15 residues. The CDR3 DNA is TGTGCCTGGAGTGTGTTGGGACTCCGCACAGATACGCAGTATTTT. Translating it yields CAWSVLGLRTDTQYF. The full variable domain, its missing parts supplied by reference TRBV30 and TRBJ2-3, is SQTIHQWPATLVQPVGSPLSLECTVEGTSNPNLYWYRQAAGRGLQLLFYSVGIGQISSEVPQNLSASRPQDRQFILSSKKLLLSDSGFYLCAWSVLGLRTDTQYFGPGTRLTVL.

The chain couples TRBV5-4 to TRBJ1-4; D is possibly TRBD1 (5 bases). Trimming removed 0 bases at V and 8 bases at J, with 11 bases between. The germline V gene encodes CDR1 SGHNT and CDR2 YYREEE (reference sequence). This CDR3 contains 14 residues. Here the CDR3 reads CASSLVGRGEKLFF. For the CDR3, the DNA is TGTGCCAGCAGCTTGGTTGGACGGGGGGAAAAACTGTTTTTT.

This clone was counted only a few times. The chain carries TRBV7-2 and TRBJ2-1; 13 bases align to TRBD2. Germline V gene data show CDR1 as SGHTA and CDR2 as FQGNSA. The CDR3 has 17 residues. V was clipped by 3 bases and J by 9 bases; unmatched bases: 11. DNA for the CDR3: TGTGCCAGCAGCTTGGGACTAGCGGGGACAGCTGGAGTTGAGCAGTTCTTC. Amino acids: CASSLGLAGTAGVEQFF.

The rearrangement uses TRBV21-1 and TRBJ2-7. TRBV21-1 is a pseudogene locus. This CDR3 is 17 amino acids long. The CDR3 DNA is TGTGCCAGCAGCTGTAATTGGAAAAGGACCAACGACTACGAGCAGTACTTC. Translated, it gives CASSCNWKRTNDYEQYF.

The table lists this clone with a few counts. The V call is TRBV10-2, the J call TRBJ2-2; unclear D gene. The CDR3 extends over 15 amino acids. Trimming cost V 4 bases and J 1 base, with 10 bases left between them. CDR1 is WSHSY and CDR2 is SAAADI in the germline V gene. The chain's CDR3 is CASSGVTQNTGELFF. The CDR3 bases are TGCGCCAGCAGTGGAGTGACTCAGAACACCGGGGAGCTGTTTTTT.

This chain uses TRBV6-1 with TRBJ2-1; 9 bases match TRBD2. This CDR3 comprises 15 residues. Per germline, CDR1 MNHNS and CDR2 SASEGT. With V trimmed by 4 bases and J by 2 bases, 3 bases remained unmatched. CDR3 amino acids: CASSVAGVTYNEQFF. In DNA form, the CDR3 reads TGTGCCAGCAGTGTAGCGGGAGTTACCTACAATGAGCAGTTCTTC.

The chain carries TRBV2 and TRBJ2-5; 9 bases align to TRBD2. The J call may be wrong; the DNA end is better matched by TRBJ2-7. Germline lookup yields CDR1 SNHLY and CDR2 FYNNEI. This CDR3 spans 15 amino acids. As DNA, the CDR3 is TGTGCCAGCAGTGAGCAATTAGCGGGAGTCTACGAGCAGTACTTC. Its translation: CASSEQLAGVYEQYF.

The chain couples TRBV2 to TRBJ1-5; perhaps TRBD1 as D (6 bases). CDR3 length equals 12 residues. Trimming took 6 bases from V and 6 from J, leaving 9 bases between them. Per the germline V gene, CDR1 is SNHLY and CDR2 is FYNNEI. The CDR3 loop reads CASRGGLQPQHF. For the CDR3, the DNA is TGTGCCAGCAGAGGGGGACTTCAGCCCCAGCATTTT.

This clone came up a few times. This rearrangement joins TRBV5-1 to TRBJ2-5; 12 bases are shared with TRBD2. Per the germline V gene, CDR1 is SGHRS and CDR2 is YFSETQ. V trimming: 4 bases; J trimming: 7 bases; junction bases outside the gene matches: 14. The CDR3 has 17 amino acids. Here the CDR3 reads CASSPGTSGGPHGTQYF. CDR3 bases: TGCGCCAGCAGCCCCGGTACTAGCGGGGGGCCCCATGGGACCCAGTACTTC.

The chain uses TRBV5-1 and TRBJ2-3, with D perhaps TRBD2 (6 bases). The germline V gene encodes CDR1 SGHRS and CDR2 YFSETQ. This CDR3 contains 13 residues. The ends were cut back, 4 bases at V and 4 bases at J, with 10 bases in the middle. CDR3 sequence: CASSHGTADTQYF. In nucleotides, the CDR3 is TGCGCCAGCAGCCACGGGACTGCAGATACGCAGTATTTT.

The genes are TRBV2 and TRBJ2-2; D call uncertain. The CDR3 is 13 amino acids. V dropped 4 bases and J dropped 7 bases, with 10 bases sitting between them. CDR1 and CDR2 from the germline V gene are SNHLY and FYNNEI. CDR3 residues: CASSVPIDGELFF. In DNA form, the CDR3 reads TGTGCCAGCAGTGTTCCTATTGACGGGGAGCTGTTTTTT. The full variable domain, rest sourced from reference TRBV2 and TRBJ2-2, is EPEVTQTPSHQVTQMGQEVILRCVPISNHLYFYWYRQILGQKVEFLVSFYNNEISEKSEIFDDQFSVERPDGSNFTLKIRSTKLEDSAMYFCASSVPIDGELFFGEGSRLTVL.

Only a few counts were recorded for this clone. The chain combines TRBV2 with TRBJ2-2; unclear D gene. The CDR3 contains 14 residues. V was shortened by 6 bases and J by 2 bases, with 10 bases between the two germline ends. Germline lookup yields CDR1 SNHLY and CDR2 FYNNEI. CDR3 sequence reads: CASRLNINTGELFF. DNA for the CDR3: TGTGCCAGCAGACTTAACATAAACACCGGGGAGCTGTTTTTT.

To note about this clone: A much larger clone lies a single base off, so this may be a read error. The chain is built from TRBV2 and TRBJ2-2; D gene ambiguous. The germline V gene has CDR1 SNHLY and CDR2 FYNNEI. This CDR3 contains 11 residues. V shed 6 bases and J shed 1 base, with 0 bases lying between them. The CDR3 DNA follows: TGTGCCAGCAGGAACACCGGGGAGCTGTTTTTT. This codes for CASRNTGELFF.

This clone turned up a few times. The chain recombines TRBV30 with TRBJ1-1; D perhaps matches TRBD1 (6 bases). Trimming shortened V by 0 bases and J by 10 bases, and 15 bases separated the two germline ends. Germline values: CDR1 GTSNPN, CDR2 SVGIG (reference sequence). The CDR3 loop spans 13 amino acids. Here the CDR3 reads CAWSVLGAGAAFF. CDR3 nucleotide sequence: TGTGCCTGGAGTGTACTGGGGGCCGGGGCAGCTTTCTTT.

The chain is built from TRBV27 and TRBJ2-3; TRBD2 agrees at 8 bases. CDR3 length: 16 amino acids. V gave up 8 bases and J gave up 5 bases; unmatched junction bases: 15. Germline CDR1 is MNHEY and CDR2 is SMNVEV (reference sequence). CDR3 amino acids: CASLYPTSGKLDTQYF. The DNA of the CDR3 is TGTGCCAGCCTCTATCCCACTAGCGGAAAACTAGATACGCAGTATTTT.

The count of this clone is one. Other DNA sequences of this sample code for an identical CDR3. The chain joins TRBV6-1 to TRBJ1-1, with unresolved D. V shed 2 bases and J shed 3 bases, with 7 bases lying between them. CDR1 and CDR2 (germline): MNHNS, SASEGT. CDR3 length equals 13 residues. CDR3 sequence: CASSEQGYTEAFF. The CDR3 DNA sequence: TGTGCCAGCAGTGAACAAGGGTACACTGAAGCTTTCTTT.

This clone showed up many times. This chain uses TRBV5-6 with TRBJ1-2, with no clear D. V was shortened by 1 base and J by 8 bases, with 12 bases between the two germline ends. There are 13 residues in the CDR3. Germline values: CDR1 SGHDT, CDR2 YYEEEE. CDR3 DNA: TGTGCCAGCAGCTTGAGTGGCCCCTTGGGCTACACCTTC. It specifies CASSLSGPLGYTF.

The chain carries TRBV6-5 and TRBJ2-7, with D maybe TRBD2 (6 bases). V was pared by 3 bases and J by 3 bases, with 12 bases between. CDR3 size: 14 residues. Germline-derived CDR1 and CDR2 are MNHEY and SVGAGI. CDR3 sequence reads: CASSYRTTGYEQYF. CDR3 nucleotide sequence: TGTGCCAGCAGTTATAGGACTACCGGCTACGAGCAGTACTTC.

This clone turned up a few times. This sequence joins TRBV5-6 and TRBJ2-1; tentatively, D is TRBD2 (6 bases). Germline CDR1 is SGHDT and CDR2 is YYEEEE. CDR3 length: 14 residues. Trimming stripped 2 bases from V and 8 bases from J, with 14 bases between. The CDR3 loop reads CASSFGGRFDEQFF. Written as DNA, the CDR3 is TGTGCCAGCAGCTTTGGGGGGAGATTCGATGAGCAGTTCTTC.

As concerns this clone: It differs at one base from a far larger clone, so likely a read error. The chain has TRBV9 and TRBJ2-3; no definite D call. Per the germline V gene, CDR1 is SGDLS and CDR2 is YYNGEE. The CDR3 totals 11 residues. V lost 4 bases and J lost 6, with 6 bases in between. This chain's CDR3 is CASSSRDTQYF. DNA of the CDR3: TGTGCCAGCAGCTCCCGGGATACGCAGTATTTT.

V is TRBV6-5 and J is TRBJ1-1; 10 bases are shared with TRBD1. The junction had 11 bases not matched to a gene; V was cut back by 2 bases and J by 8 bases. This CDR3 is built from 16 residues. Germline V gene lookup returns CDR1 MNHEY and CDR2 SVGAGI. CDR3 amino acids: CASSYVPPRDRGEAFF. The CDR3, as DNA: TGTGCCAGCAGTTACGTGCCTCCCCGGGACAGGGGAGAAGCTTTCTTT.

This chain uses TRBV10-3 with TRBJ2-3; D may be TRBD2 (5 bases). Germline V gives CDR1 ENHRY, CDR2 SYGVKD. The V and J ends lost 1 base and 0 bases respectively, with 8 bases between them. This CDR3 has 15 residues. CDR3 nucleotides: TGTGCCATCAGTGAGTTTCGAGGGAGCACAGATACGCAGTATTTT. It specifies CAISEFRGSTDTQYF.

As to this clone: Other DNA sequences within the sample encode an identical CDR3. V and J are TRBV18 and TRBJ2-1; D is undetermined. CDR3 length: 12 amino acids. Germline V gene sequence: CDR1 KGHSH, CDR2 LQKENI. V lost 3 bases and J 4 bases, leaving 4 bases between the germline ends. CDR3 region: CASSPDYNEQFF. The DNA of the CDR3 is TGTGCCAGCTCACCTGATTACAATGAGCAGTTCTTC.

The chain links TRBV9 to TRBJ2-2; 7 nucleotides line up with TRBD1. The germline V gene has CDR1 SGDLS and CDR2 YYNGEE. J lost 5 bases, V lost 4 bases, and 2 bases had no gene match. The CDR3 has 13 residues. The CDR3: CASSLTGTGELFF. The CDR3 bases are TGTGCCAGCAGCCTGACAGGGACCGGGGAGCTGTTTTTT.

As to this clone: Other DNA sequences in the sample encode the same CDR3. This chain connects TRBV18 to TRBJ1-4; D is unclear. The germline V gene has CDR1 KGHSH and CDR2 LQKENI. The CDR3 sequence is 14 residues long. Trimming removed 2 bases from V and 0 bases from J, with 4 bases in between. In DNA form, the CDR3 reads TGTGCCAGCTCACCAGGGGCAACTAATGAAAAACTGTTTTTT. Translated, it gives CASSPGATNEKLFF.

This sequence joins TRBV10-3 and TRBJ2-3; tentatively, D is TRBD1 (5 bases). In germline, CDR1 is ENHRY, CDR2 SYGVKD. The CDR3 totals 16 residues. V was cut by 2 bases and J by 3 bases, with 15 bases left in between. CDR3 coding DNA: TGTGCCATCAGTGAGGGATTGGGGCTAGGGACAGATACGCAGTATTTT. Translating gives CAISEGLGLGTDTQYF.

This chain joins TRBV6-1 and TRBJ1-1, with D maybe TRBD1 (5 bases). The V gene's germline CDR1 is MNHNS and CDR2 SASEGT. V was pared by 6 bases and J by 1 base, with 12 bases between. This CDR3 is built from 14 residues. In DNA form, the CDR3 reads TGTGCCAGCAGGCAAACGGGGGGGAACACTGAAGCTTTCTTT. This codes for CASRQTGGNTEAFF.

CDR3 sequence (DNA): TGCAGCGTTGGGATGGGGCAGTCAAACACTGAAGCTTTCTTT. Amino acid sequence: CSVGMGQSNTEAFF. The rearrangement uses TRBV29-1 and TRBJ1-1, with D perhaps TRBD1 (5 bases). V lost 4 bases and J 2 bases, leaving 14 bases between the germline ends. Germline CDR1 SQVTM, CDR2 ANQGSEA. CDR3 length: 14 amino acids.

This clone showed up many times. This CDR3 is also generated by other DNA sequences in the sample. The chain joins TRBV19 to TRBJ2-6; 8 bases align to TRBD1. Germline V CDR1 and CDR2: LNHDA, SQIVND (reference sequence). J lost 4 bases, V lost 7 bases, and 6 bases had no gene match. CDR3 length: 15 amino acids. The CDR3 reads CASTGGATGANVLTF. CDR3 nucleotides: TGTGCCAGTACAGGGGGCGCGACAGGGGCCAACGTCCTGACTTTC.

J is TRBJ2-5 and V is TRBV5-1, with a tentative D call TRBD2 (7 bases). Deletions cut 2 bases from V and 1 base from J, with 15 bases between. Germline CDR1 and CDR2: SGHRS and YFSETQ. This CDR3 has 16 residues. CDR3 bases: TGCGCCAGCAGCTTTGGGTGGGGGGGCCCCCAAGAGACCCAGTACTTC. Its translation: CASSFGWGGPQETQYF.

The chain uses TRBV6-5 and TRBJ1-6; possibly TRBD1 for D (5 bases). The CDR3 has 16 residues. Trimming took off 2 bases at V and 5 bases at J, with 13 bases between the two ends. CDR1 and CDR2 from the germline V gene are MNHEY and SVGAGI. The CDR3 spells CASSYGGARDNSPLHF. As DNA, the CDR3 is TGTGCCAGCAGTTACGGCGGGGCCCGTGATAATTCACCCCTCCACTTT.